This entry lists 17 T cell receptor beta chains sequenced from one sample in a study of T-cell reconstitution after alpha-beta-depleted transplantation in children. Unique molecular identifiers tagged the TCRbeta library. TCRdb called the PCR reads again in MiXCR, with one record for every CDR3 protein. Seen here are hundreds of thousands of distinct CDR3 sequences, approximately 9% observed once, and the top ten hold approximately 5.9%. The sample here was PBMCs from the stem cell graft donor, taken from the stem cell graft. These receptors were taken from a human donor who donated a stem cell graft to a child with acute lymphoblastic leukemia.

V and J are TRBV18 and TRBJ2-7; 10 bases align to TRBD1. CDR1 and CDR2 (germline): KGHSH, LQKENI. The CDR3 spans 14 residues. V dropped 6 bases and J dropped 3; count of bases not matched to a gene: 5. The CDR3 bases are TGTGCCAGCTCTCTCCGGGACAGGGGCTACGAGCAGTACTTC. Its translation is CASSLRDRGYEQYF. The full variable domain, with the rest looked up from reference TRBV18 and TRBJ2-7, is NAGVMQNPRHLVRRRGQEARLRCSPMKGHSHVYWYRQLPEEGLKFMVYLQKENIIDESGMPKERFSAEFPKEGPSILRIQQVVRGDSAAYFCASSLRDRGYEQYFGPGTRLTVT.

This clonotype was observed a few times. The V and J genes are TRBV2 and TRBJ1-2; D remains unclear. Trimming pared 3 bases from V and 2 bases from J, leaving 13 bases between. CDR1 is SNHLY and CDR2 is FYNNEI in the germline V gene. The CDR3 consists of 15 residues. CDR3 sequence reads: CASSDSLRGNYGYTF. The CDR3 nucleotides are TGTGCCAGCAGTGATTCCCTTCGAGGGAACTATGGCTACACCTTC.

This clonotype was recorded at least ten times. The chain joins TRBV4-3 to TRBJ2-2; 7 nucleotides align to TRBD1. V shed 0 bases and J 6 bases; nucleotides not matched to a gene: 4. The CDR3 covers 15 residues. Per germline, CDR1 LGHNA and CDR2 YSLEER. CDR3 nucleotides: TGCGCCAGCAGCCAAGATAGGGGGCGGCCCGGGGAGCTGTTTTTT. Translated, it gives CASSQDRGRPGELFF.

This clonotype was found many times. This chain connects TRBV29-1 to TRBJ2-1, with TRBD2 matching 14 bases. The CDR3 runs 20 residues. CDR1 SQVTM and CDR2 ANQGSEA come from the germline V gene. Trimming took 4 bases from V and 0 from J; bases not matched to a gene: 14. The CDR3 DNA reads TGCAGCGTTGCTGGTCGTAAGACTAGCGGGGGGGCCGACTCCTACAATGAGCAGTTCTTC. Protein: CSVAGRKTSGGADSYNEQFF.

This clonotype was recorded a few times. The genes are TRBV12-3 or TRBV12-4 and TRBJ2-5; D not resolved. Trimming shortened V by 6 bases and J by 2 bases, and 7 bases separated the two germline ends. The CDR3 is 12 amino acids. The CDR3 DNA reads TGTGCCAGCAGCGCCGTTCAAGAGACCCAGTACTTC. It codes for CASSAVQETQYF.

The V and J genes are TRBV7-2 and TRBJ2-7; 7 nucleotides align to TRBD1. The CDR3 loop spans 15 amino acids. Germline trimming cut 1 base from V and 6 bases from J; bases unmatched to any gene: 9. Germline V lookup: CDR1 SGHTA, CDR2 FQGNSA. CDR3 bases: TGTGCCAGCAGCTTAGTAACGGGACAGTTATCCGAGCAGTACTTC. Its protein is CASSLVTGQLSEQYF.

Many counts were recorded for this clonotype. The chain has TRBV4-2 and TRBJ1-5; no firm D call. V lost 0 bases and J 6 bases, leaving 18 bases between the germline ends. Germline lookup yields CDR1 LGHNA and CDR2 YNFKEQ. The CDR3 is made up of 17 amino acids. This CDR3 reads CASSQDTDGLGSQPQHF. The CDR3 region has the DNA TGTGCCAGCAGCCAAGATACCGACGGCCTGGGTAGTCAGCCCCAGCATTTT.

This chain links TRBV19 with TRBJ2-3; a weak D match, TRBD2 (5 bases). CDR3 size: 18 residues. The ends were cut back, 1 base at V and 0 bases at J, with 17 bases in the middle. Germline assignment: CDR1 LNHDA and CDR2 SQIVND (reference sequence). CDR3 nucleotide sequence: TGTGCCAGTAGTATAGTTGGGAGTTCGGTCCTTAGCACAGATACGCAGTATTTT. Its protein product is CASSIVGSSVLSTDTQYF.

The chain recombines TRBV19 with TRBJ2-6; TRBD1 matches at 8 bases. The CDR3 sequence is 18 residues long. V trimming: 5 bases; J trimming: 0 bases; junction bases outside the gene matches: 9. CDR1 and CDR2 from the germline V gene are LNHDA and SQIVND (reference sequence). The CDR3 reads CASSQTGDLLSGANVLTF. CDR3 bases: TGTGCCAGTAGTCAGACAGGGGACTTACTCTCTGGGGCCAACGTCCTGACTTTC.

At least ten counts were recorded for this clonotype. The rearrangement uses TRBV9 and TRBJ2-7; no definite D call. The germline CDR1 and CDR2 sequences are SGDLS and YYNGEE. The CDR3 has 13 amino acids. V was trimmed by 2 bases and J by 1 base, leaving 7 bases between them. CDR3 nucleotide sequence: TGTGCCAGCAGCGTTGGGGATTCCTACGAGCAGTACTTC. It encodes CASSVGDSYEQYF.

This clonotype was detected many times. This chain connects TRBV5-1 to TRBJ1-2, with TRBD1 matching over 9 bases. This CDR3 has 16 residues. Germline-derived CDR1 and CDR2 are SGHRS and YFSETQ. Trimming took 3 bases from V and 4 from J; bases not matched to a gene: 10. The CDR3: CASSSPDRGEGYGYTF. In nucleotides, the CDR3 is TGCGCCAGCAGCTCCCCGGACAGGGGTGAGGGCTATGGCTACACCTTC.

A few counts support this clonotype. The chain is built from TRBV6-5 and TRBJ1-2, with 8 bases matching TRBD1. J gave up 7 bases and V 1 base, and 8 bases lay outside the gene matches. CDR1 is MNHEY and CDR2 is SVGAGI in the germline V gene. The CDR3 length is 15 residues. The CDR3 loop is CASSYLDREDRGYTF. Written as DNA, the CDR3 is TGTGCCAGCAGTTACTTGGACAGGGAGGATCGTGGCTACACCTTC.

This clonotype came up many times. This chain connects TRBV29-1 to TRBJ2-3, with TRBD1 identical over 10 bases. The CDR3 has 14 amino acids. Germline loops: CDR1 SQVTM, CDR2 ANQGSEA. Trimming took 6 bases from V and 3 from J; bases not matched to a gene: 6. CDR3 in DNA: TGCAGCGTCTCGGGACAGGGGATAACAGATACGCAGTATTTT. This codes for CSVSGQGITDTQYF.

In this sample, this clonotype turned up many times. The rearrangement links TRBV25-1 to TRBJ1-3; D may be TRBD1 (5 bases). The CDR3 loop spans 15 amino acids. Per germline, CDR1 MGHDK and CDR2 SYGVNS. With 8 bases removed from V and 0 bases from J, the gap between germline ends came to 14 bases. CDR3 protein: CASGRREASGNTIYF. DNA of the CDR3: TGTGCCAGCGGACGCAGGGAAGCCTCTGGAAACACCATATATTTT.

This rearrangement joins TRBV7-9 to TRBJ1-1, with D uncertain. The CDR3 extends over 14 amino acids. Germline assignment: CDR1 SEHNR and CDR2 FQNEAQ (reference sequence). V was trimmed by 6 bases and J by 1 base, leaving 12 bases between them. CDR3 loop: CASRPGQTNTEAFF. The CDR3 DNA reads TGTGCCAGCAGACCGGGCCAGACGAACACTGAAGCTTTCTTT.

The chain employs TRBV5-1 and TRBJ2-3; D unclear. This CDR3 has 11 residues. Trimming pared 6 bases from V and 3 bases from J, leaving 5 bases between. The germline CDR1 and CDR2 sequences are SGHRS and YFSETQ. The CDR3 is CASTLTDTQYF. The CDR3 nucleotides are TGCGCCAGCACTCTAACAGATACGCAGTATTTT.

The chain links TRBV12-3 or TRBV12-4 to TRBJ1-2; D remains unclear. V was clipped by 3 bases and J by 7 bases, with 12 bases between them. This CDR3 has 13 amino acids. Here the CDR3 reads CASSFDTGLGYTF. As DNA, the CDR3 is TGTGCCAGCAGTTTTGACACCGGGCTTGGCTACACCTTC.